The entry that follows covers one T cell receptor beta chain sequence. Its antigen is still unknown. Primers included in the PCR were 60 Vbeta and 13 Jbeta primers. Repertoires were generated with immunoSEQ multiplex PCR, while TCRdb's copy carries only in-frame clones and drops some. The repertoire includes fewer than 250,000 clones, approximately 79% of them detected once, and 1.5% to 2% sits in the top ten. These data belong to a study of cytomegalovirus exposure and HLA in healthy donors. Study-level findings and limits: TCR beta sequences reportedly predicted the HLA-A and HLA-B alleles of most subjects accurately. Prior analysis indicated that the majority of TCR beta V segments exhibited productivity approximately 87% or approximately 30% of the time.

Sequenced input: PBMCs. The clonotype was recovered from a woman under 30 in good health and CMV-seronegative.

The CDR3 sequence is CAISERVQSGSGSETQYF. CDR3 nucleotides: TGTGCCATCAGTGAGCGCGTCCAAAGCGGGAGTGGGTCGGAGACCCAGTACTTC. The gene calls are TRBV10-3 and TRBJ2-5; 8 bases agree with TRBD2. J lost 5 bases, V lost 2 bases, and 16 bases had no gene match. Germline CDR1 reads ENHRY; CDR2 reads SYGVKD. This CDR3 contains 18 residues.